Below are 16 T cell receptor beta chains sequenced from a single sample in a study of T cell responses to AZD1222 COVID-19 vaccine. Here immunoSEQ multiplex PCR was the method, and the copy in TCRdb shows in-frame clones only, minus some. The table records 95,000 to 100,000 clones, around 87% of them present only once. Source: peripheral blood, taken 28 days after the second AZD1222 dose. These receptors were collected from an adult who received the AZD1222 COVID-19 vaccine.

The V gene is TRBV28, the J gene TRBJ2-3, with 12 nucleotides matching TRBD2. Germline-derived CDR1 and CDR2 are MDHEN and SYDVKM. The CDR3 length is 18 residues. The V and J ends lost 3 bases and 0 bases, in that order; junction bases with no gene match: 7. The CDR3 DNA reads TGTGCCAGCAGTTTCCTTACCGGGACTAGCGGGAGCACAGATACGCAGTATTTT. Translated, it gives CASSFLTGTSGSTDTQYF. Drawing the rest from reference TRBV28 and TRBJ2-3, the complete variable domain is DVKVTQSSRYLVKRTGEKVFLECVQDMDHENMFWYRQDPGLGLRLIYFSYDVKMKEKGDIPEGYSVSREKKERFSLILESASTNQTSMYLCASSFLTGTSGSTDTQYFGPGTRLTVL.

The V call is TRBV4-1, the J call TRBJ2-1; unclear D gene. V was cut by 0 bases and J by 0 bases, with 9 bases left in between. Per germline, CDR1 MGHRA and CDR2 YSYEKL. CDR3 size: 16 residues. The CDR3, as DNA: TGCGCCAGCAGCCAAGATAGGACCTCCTCCTACAATGAGCAGTTCTTC. Its translation: CASSQDRTSSYNEQFF.

The rearrangement uses TRBV7-2 and TRBJ1-2, with 10 nucleotides matching TRBD1. Per the germline V gene, CDR1 is SGHTA and CDR2 is FQGNSA. The CDR3 is 14 amino acids. After removal of 10 bases from V and 1 base from J, the junction contained 6 bases not matched to a gene. The DNA for the CDR3 is TGTGCCACGGGGCGGGACAGGGGTAACTATGGCTACACCTTC. Its protein is CATGRDRGNYGYTF.

The chain uses TRBV24-1 and TRBJ2-2, with D possibly TRBD2 on 6 matching bases. The CDR3 has 12 amino acids. V lost 5 bases and J 7 bases, leaving 7 bases between the germline ends. CDR1 is KGHDR and CDR2 is SFDVKD in the germline V gene. CDR3 nucleotides: TGTGCCACCAGTGGCGGGGACGGGGAGCTGTTTTTT. Encoded protein: CATSGGDGELFF.

This clone was detected once. V is TRBV9 and J is TRBJ1-2, with a weak D call TRBD1 (6 bases). CDR1 is SGDLS, CDR2 YYNGEE, per germline. Trimming shortened V by 4 bases and J by 4 bases, and 11 bases separated the two germline ends. The CDR3 extends over 13 amino acids. The CDR3 DNA reads as TGTGCCAGCAGCCGAACAGGGTTCTATGGCTACACCTTC. It specifies CASSRTGFYGYTF.

About this clone itself: Other DNA sequences of this sample code for an identical CDR3. The rearrangement links TRBV5-1 to TRBJ2-5; 13 bases fit TRBD2. Germline V CDR1 and CDR2: SGHRS, YFSETQ. V was clipped by 3 bases and J by 2 bases; unmatched bases: 1. This CDR3 region has 15 residues. The DNA for the CDR3 is TGCGCCAGCAGCTGGGGACTAGCGGGGCAAGAGACCCAGTACTTC. Encoded protein: CASSWGLAGQETQYF.

The genes are TRBV30 and TRBJ1-5; D is unclear. The CDR3 sequence is 15 residues long. Trimming left V 3 bases short and J 0 bases short, with 12 bases between. Germline assignment: CDR1 GTSNPN and CDR2 SVGIG (reference sequence). The CDR3 protein is CAWSSGVYSNQPQHF. CDR3 in DNA: TGTGCCTGGAGCAGTGGGGTTTATAGCAATCAGCCCCAGCATTTT. The full variable domain, completed using reference TRBV30 and TRBJ1-5, is SQTIHQWPATLVQPVGSPLSLECTVEGTSNPNLYWYRQAAGRGLQLLFYSVGIGQISSEVPQNLSASRPQDRQFILSSKKLLLSDSGFYLCAWSSGVYSNQPQHFGDGTRLSIL.

The table lists this clone with a few counts. The gene calls are TRBV9 and TRBJ2-7, with D perhaps TRBD1 (5 bases). Germline loops: CDR1 SGDLS, CDR2 YYNGEE. Trimming took off 8 bases at V and 2 bases at J, with 8 bases between the two ends. This CDR3 has 11 residues. In nucleotides, the CDR3 is TGTGCCAGATGGGGCACCTACGAGCAGTACTTC. Its protein product is CARWGTYEQYF.

This chain joins TRBV7-2 and TRBJ1-4; 8 nucleotides agree with TRBD1. CDR3 size: 17 residues. The V segment lost 1 base and the J segment 0 bases; nucleotides outside the gene matches: 4. Germline assignment: CDR1 SGHTA and CDR2 FQGNSA. The DNA for the CDR3 is TGTGCCAGCAGCTTAGGGGGGACAGGCGCAACTAATGAAAAACTGTTTTTT. This codes for CASSLGGTGATNEKLFF. Full variable domain (rest looked up from reference TRBV7-2 and TRBJ1-4): GAGVSQSPSNKVTEKGKDVELRCDPISGHTALYWYRQSLGQGLEFLIYFQGNSAPDKSGLPSDRFSAERTGGSVSTLTIQRTQQEDSAVYLCASSLGGTGATNEKLFFGSGTQLSVL.

The rearrangement joins TRBV18 to TRBJ1-2; D might be TRBD1 (6 bases). The CDR3 consists of 16 residues. V was trimmed by 0 bases and J by 2 bases, leaving 13 bases between them. The germline V gene has CDR1 KGHSH and CDR2 LQKENI. The DNA of the CDR3 is TGTGCCAGCTCACCACCACAGGGACATTTAAACTATGGCTACACCTTC. As protein: CASSPPQGHLNYGYTF.

This clone occurred a few times. The chain joins TRBV4-3 to TRBJ1-1, with a weak D call TRBD1 (6 bases). CDR1 is LGHNA and CDR2 is YSLEER in the germline V gene. The CDR3 has 14 amino acids. V lost 1 base and J lost 5, with 11 bases in between. The DNA for the CDR3 is TGCGCCAGCAGCCAAGTACAGGGTTATACTGAAGCTTTCTTT. Its protein product is CASSQVQGYTEAFF.

The chain has TRBV12-3 or TRBV12-4 and TRBJ1-2, with unresolved D. The CDR3 runs to 12 residues. V shed 6 bases and J shed 8 bases, with 13 bases lying between them. Written as DNA, the CDR3 is TGTGCCAGCAGCTTCACCCCCGGGGGCTACACCTTC. Translation gives CASSFTPGGYTF.

V usage is TRBV18 and J usage is TRBJ2-5; either TRBD1 or TRBD2 may fit D (5 bases each). V lost 6 bases and J 4 bases, leaving 18 bases between the germline ends. The CDR3 is 15 amino acids. Germline V lookup: CDR1 KGHSH, CDR2 LQKENI. CDR3 region: CASSPRGGGGETQYF. The CDR3 DNA sequence: TGTGCCAGCTCCCCTAGGGGCGGAGGAGGAGAGACCCAGTACTTC.

The chain carries TRBV27 and TRBJ2-1; the match to TRBD2 covers 7 bases. From germline, CDR1 is MNHEY and CDR2 SMNVEV (reference sequence). Germline trimming cut 7 bases from V and 7 bases from J; bases unmatched to any gene: 7. This CDR3 region has 13 residues. CDR3 region: CASKSSGRNEQFF. CDR3 DNA: TGTGCCAGCAAGTCTAGCGGTAGGAATGAGCAGTTCTTC.

In its sample, this clone was seen a few times. The V call is TRBV28, the J call TRBJ2-7, with D perhaps matching TRBD2 (6 bases). V lost 6 bases, J lost 1 base, and 19 bases lay in between. CDR3 length: 16 residues. Germline values: CDR1 MDHEN, CDR2 SYDVKM. This chain's CDR3 is CASSYSGARASYEQYF. The CDR3 bases are TGTGCCAGCAGCTATAGCGGCGCCAGGGCTTCCTACGAGCAGTACTTC. Full variable domain (missing parts from reference TRBV28 and TRBJ2-7): DVKVTQSSRYLVKRTGEKVFLECVQDMDHENMFWYRQDPGLGLRLIYFSYDVKMKEKGDIPEGYSVSREKKERFSLILESASTNQTSMYLCASSYSGARASYEQYFGPGTRLTVT.

This clone was observed a single time. V usage is TRBV24-1 and J usage is TRBJ2-3, with 8 bases aligning to TRBD1. CDR3 length: 17 residues. The germline gives CDR1 KGHDR, CDR2 SFDVKD. The V segment lost 4 bases and the J segment 0 bases; nucleotides outside the gene matches: 8. The CDR3 spells CATSDPLTGESTDTQYF. CDR3 DNA sequence: TGTGCCACCAGTGACCCCTTGACAGGGGAGAGCACAGATACGCAGTATTTT.